A selection of T cell receptor beta chains follows, all from one sample in a study of T cells in Graves' hyperthyroidism and ophthalmopathy. TCRdb called the multiplex PCR reads again in MiXCR, with one record for every CDR3 protein. The data show 500,000 to 600,000 distinct CDR3 sequences, around 45% seen once. The sample taken for sequencing was peripheral blood or thyroid tissue (not recorded which). These receptors were obtained from an adult woman with Graves' disease, either hyperthyroidism or ophthalmopathy (not recorded which). The CDR3 runs from the conserved cysteine through the conserved F or W. The D gene is left open where the match is weak. Some rows mark clone size as missing; the rest say once, few, many or name a class of expanded clone.

V	J	size	D	CDR3	DNA
TRBV5-1	TRBJ1-2	many	NA	CASSLGSGSASAF	TGCGCCAGCAGCTTAGGGTCGGGATCTGCTAGCGCCTTC
TRBV5-1	TRBJ1-2	NA	NA	CASSLERAVRDYGYTF	TGTGCCAGCAGCTTGGAGAGGGCAGTTCGAGACTATGGCTACACCTTC
TRBV29-1	TRBJ2-7	few	NA	CSVAEDYEQYF	TGCAGCGTTGCGGAGGACTACGAGCAGTACTTC
TRBV7-9	TRBJ2-3	once	TRBD2	CASSLEDSGRDTDTQYF	TGTGCCAGCAGCTTAGAGGATAGCGGGAGGGACACAGATACGCAGTATTTT
TRBV7-2	TRBJ1-6	NA	TRBD1	CASRTATGSHNSPLHF	TGTGCCAGCAGAACGGCGACAGGGAGCCATAATTCACCCCTCCACTTT
TRBV5-1	TRBJ2-5	many	NA	CASSGAATYQETQYF	TGCGCCAGCAGCGGGGCAGCGACATACCAAGAGACCCAGTACTTC
TRBV7-8	TRBJ2-6	few	NA	CASSLAWGYGSGANVLTF	TGTGCCAGCAGCTTAGCCTGGGGTTACGGCTCTGGGGCCAACGTCCTGACTTTC
TRBV7-8	TRBJ2-1	NA	NA	CASSLDKLYEQFF	TGTGCCAGCAGCTTAGATAAGCTCTATGAGCAGTTCTTC
TRBV5-1	TRBJ2-7	NA	TRBD2	CASRSGGDTGEQYF	TGCGCCAGCAGGTCCGGGGGGGACACCGGGGAGCAGTACTTC
TRBV12-3/TRBV12-4	TRBJ1-2	many	NA	CASSFRGNYGYTF	TGTGCCAGCAGTTTTCGGGGGAACTATGGCTACACCTTC
TRBV12-3/TRBV12-4	TRBJ1-1	many	NA	CASSSQGPENTEAFF	TGTGCCAGCAGTTCCCAGGGACCCGAGAACACTGAAGCTTTCTTT
TRBV4-1	TRBJ1-2	many	NA	CASSQEGGPDYGYTF	TGCGCCAGCAGCCAAGAGGGGGGGCCGGACTATGGCTACACCTTC
TRBV5-1	TRBJ2-2	NA	TRBD1	CASSLVRGPANTGELFF	TGCGCCAGCAGCTTGGTTAGGGGGCCCGCGAACACCGGGGAGCTGTTTTTT
TRBV10-3	TRBJ1-6	NA	NA	CAISEGGNSPLHF	TGTGCCATCAGTGAGGGCGGGAATTCACCCCTCCACTTT
TRBV7-9	TRBJ1-1	many	TRBD1	CASSHRGTNTEAFF	TGTGCCAGCAGCCACAGGGGGACGAACACTGAAGCTTTCTTT
TRBV20-1	TRBJ2-5	many	NA	CSASGGVETQYF	TGCAGTGCTTCAGGGGGGGTGGAGACCCAGTACTTC
TRBV7-9	TRBJ1-1	NA	NA	CASSLQKGSTGTAFF	TGTGCCAGCAGCTTACAGAAGGGATCCACAGGGACAGCTTTCTTT
TRBV7-9	TRBJ1-5	NA	TRBD1	CASSKTGGFGQPQHF	TGTGCCAGCAGCAAGACAGGGGGATTCGGTCAGCCCCAGCATTTT
TRBV2	TRBJ1-2	many	NA	CASSEEGAGNVYGYTF	TGTGCCAGCAGTGAAGAAGGAGCAGGGAACGTCTATGGCTACACCTTC
TRBV20-1	TRBJ1-5	few	NA	CSAEQGMAQPQHF	TGCAGTGCTGAACAGGGTATGGCTCAGCCCCAGCATTTT
TRBV7-2	TRBJ1-1	NA	NA	CASSPPPGVLF	TGTGCCAGCAGCCCCCCCCCTGGGGTTCTCTTT
TRBV10-2	TRBJ1-2	once	NA	CASRESSGRGDF	TGCGCCAGCAGGGAGTCCTCGGGACGGGGGGACTTC
TRBV7-2	TRBJ1-5	NA	TRBD1	CASSRDRVSQPQHF	TGTGCCAGCAGTCGTGACAGGGTGAGTCAGCCCCAGCATTTT
TRBV5-5	TRBJ2-7	many	TRBD1	CASRPGTGASYEQYF	TGTGCCAGCAGACCCGGGACAGGGGCCTCCTACGAGCAGTACTTC
TRBV20-1	TRBJ1-2	NA	NA	CSPLPGRLRGYTF	TGCAGTCCACTCCCTGGAAGGCTGAGGGGCTACACCTTC
TRBV20-1	TRBJ1-1	NA	NA	CSAIGEAFF	TGCAGTGCTATTGGTGAAGCTTTCTTT
TRBV10-1	TRBJ2-5	few	TRBD1	CASSERQGAGETQYF	TGCGCCAGCAGTGAGAGACAGGGGGCCGGGGAGACCCAGTACTTC
TRBV7-6	TRBJ2-7	many	NA	CASSVTAYYEQYF	TGTGCCAGCAGCGTGACAGCATACTACGAGCAGTACTTC
TRBV10-3	TRBJ2-1	NA	TRBD2	CATGLAGGQNEQFF	TGTGCCACAGGACTAGCGGGAGGGCAGAATGAGCAGTTCTTC
TRBV2	TRBJ1-5	many	TRBD1	CASSEAGGHQPQHF	TGTGCCAGCAGTGAGGCAGGGGGCCATCAGCCCCAGCATTTT
TRBV7-3	TRBJ1-5	few	NA	CASTHPYRKDIGNQPQHF	TGTGCCAGCACCCACCCCTATCGGAAGGATATAGGTAATCAGCCCCAGCATTTT
TRBV7-2	TRBJ1-2	NA	TRBD1	CASSALSGTVVVNGYTF	TGTGCCAGCAGCGCGCTATCCGGGACAGTGGTCGTTAATGGCTACACCTTC
TRBV19	TRBJ1-6	many	TRBD1	CASSMGQGVYSPLHF	TGTGCCAGTAGTATGGGACAGGGGGTATACTCACCCCTCCACTTT
TRBV6-1	TRBJ1-2	many	NA	CASNRERGYTF	TGTGCCAGCAACAGGGAACGTGGCTACACCTTC
TRBV10-2	TRBJ1-1	few	TRBD1	CASSESVTGEGITEAFF	TGCGCCAGCAGTGAGTCTGTGACAGGGGAGGGTATCACTGAAGCTTTCTTT
TRBV29-1	TRBJ1-4	many	TRBD1	CSVARRTGGREKLFF	TGCAGCGTGGCCCGGCGGACAGGGGGTCGGGAAAAACTGTTTTTT
TRBV29-1	TRBJ1-1	NA	NA	CSVEGASLNTEAFF	TGCAGCGTTGAAGGGGCCAGCCTGAACACTGAAGCTTTCTTT
TRBV7-2	TRBJ2-5	NA	NA	CASSFQGSSQETQYF	TGTGCCAGCAGCTTTCAGGGCAGTTCCCAAGAGACCCAGTACTTC
TRBV5-1	TRBJ2-7	many	TRBD2	CASSLEPLLAGGDEQYF	TGCGCCAGCAGCTTGGAGCCCTTACTAGCGGGAGGGGACGAGCAGTACTTC
TRBV2	TRBJ1-1	few	TRBD1	CASNPQGSGTEAFF	TGTGCCAGCAATCCACAGGGGAGTGGGACTGAAGCTTTCTTT
TRBV14	TRBJ2-3	many	TRBD2	CASRRSGSADTQYF	TGTGCCAGCAGGCGTAGCGGGAGTGCAGATACGCAGTATTTT
TRBV10-3	TRBJ2-6	NA	NA	CAISQNRDGANVLTF	TGTGCCATCAGTCAAAACAGGGATGGGGCCAACGTCCTGACTTTC
TRBV9	TRBJ1-1	NA	TRBD1	CANSSGRDSYTEAFF	TGTGCCAACAGCAGCGGGAGGGACAGCTACACTGAAGCTTTCTTT
TRBV4-1	TRBJ1-4	many	NA	CASSQAQGSSNEKLFF	TGCGCCAGCAGCCAAGCTCAGGGTTCTTCTAATGAAAAACTGTTTTTT
TRBV2	TRBJ2-5	many	TRBD2	CASRSGRAAETQYF	TGTGCCAGCCGGAGCGGGAGGGCAGCCGAGACCCAGTACTTC
TRBV10-2	TRBJ2-2	many	TRBD1	CASRAGGAGTGELFF	TGCGCCAGCAGGGCAGGGGGCGCGGGCACCGGGGAGCTGTTTTTT
TRBV9	TRBJ2-1	NA	NA	CASSVLIGNEQFF	TGTGCCAGCAGCGTTTTAATTGGCAATGAGCAGTTCTTC
TRBV2	TRBJ2-7	many	TRBD1	CASSVRQGDYEQYF	TGTGCCAGCAGTGTACGACAGGGGGACTACGAGCAGTACTTC
TRBV4-1	TRBJ1-1	many	NA	CASSQVGKAFF	TGCGCCAGCAGCCAAGTGGGGAAAGCTTTCTTT
TRBV10-3	TRBJ1-1	NA	TRBD1	CAIRGQKGTEALF	TGTGCCATCAGGGGACAGAAGGGGACTGAAGCCCTCTTT
TRBV20-1	TRBJ1-5	NA	NA	CSARGLTVGQPQHF	TGCAGTGCTAGAGGGCTGACGGTAGGGCAGCCCCAGCATTTT
TRBV11-2	TRBJ1-5	many	NA	CASSLYGPDSNQPQHF	TGTGCCAGCAGCTTATACGGGCCGGATAGCAATCAGCCCCAGCATTTT